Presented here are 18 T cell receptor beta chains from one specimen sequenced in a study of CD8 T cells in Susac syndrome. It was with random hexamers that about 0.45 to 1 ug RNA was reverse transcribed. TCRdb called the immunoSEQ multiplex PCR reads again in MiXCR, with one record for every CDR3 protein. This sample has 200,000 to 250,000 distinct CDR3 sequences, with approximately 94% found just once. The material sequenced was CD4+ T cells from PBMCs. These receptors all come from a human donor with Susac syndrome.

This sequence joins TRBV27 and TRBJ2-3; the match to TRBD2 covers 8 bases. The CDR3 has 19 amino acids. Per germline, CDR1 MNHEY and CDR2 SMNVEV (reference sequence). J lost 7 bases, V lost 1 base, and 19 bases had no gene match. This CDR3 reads CASSLYPPQRGGGVHTQYF. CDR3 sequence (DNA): TGTGCCAGCAGTTTATACCCGCCTCAACGGGGGGGCGGTGTACATACGCAGTATTTT.

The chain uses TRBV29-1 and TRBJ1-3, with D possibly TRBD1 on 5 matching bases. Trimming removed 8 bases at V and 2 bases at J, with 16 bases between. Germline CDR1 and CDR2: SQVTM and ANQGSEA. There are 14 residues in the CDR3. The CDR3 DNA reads TGCAGCACCCTTCCGGGGGTGGCTGGAAACACCATATATTTT. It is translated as CSTLPGVAGNTIYF.

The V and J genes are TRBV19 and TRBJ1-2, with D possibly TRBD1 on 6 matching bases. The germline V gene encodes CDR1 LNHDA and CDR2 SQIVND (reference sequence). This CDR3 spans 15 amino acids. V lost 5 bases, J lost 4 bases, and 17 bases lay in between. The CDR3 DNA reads TGTGCCAGTAGTCCTGGACAGTATCCCAGCTATGGCTACACCTTC. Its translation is CASSPGQYPSYGYTF.

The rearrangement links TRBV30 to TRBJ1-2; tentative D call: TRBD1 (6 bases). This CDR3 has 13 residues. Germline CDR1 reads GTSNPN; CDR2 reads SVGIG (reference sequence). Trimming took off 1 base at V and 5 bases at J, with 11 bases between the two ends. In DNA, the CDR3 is TGTGCCTGGAGTGGAGGGAGGGGGTATGGCTACACCTTC. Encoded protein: CAWSGGRGYGYTF.

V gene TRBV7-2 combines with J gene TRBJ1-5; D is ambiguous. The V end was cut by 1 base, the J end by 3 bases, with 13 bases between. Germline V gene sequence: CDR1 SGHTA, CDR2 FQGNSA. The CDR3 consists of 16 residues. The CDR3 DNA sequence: TGTGCCAGCAGCTTAGGACGGACCTTTTCCAATCAGCCCCAGCATTTT. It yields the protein CASSLGRTFSNQPQHF.

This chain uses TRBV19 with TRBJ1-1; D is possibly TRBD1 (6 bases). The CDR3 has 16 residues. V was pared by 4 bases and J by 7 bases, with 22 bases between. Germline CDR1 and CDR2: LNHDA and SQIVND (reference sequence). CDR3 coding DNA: TGTGCCAGTAGTACCGAAGCGACCGGGACAACTAGTGAAGCTTTCTTT. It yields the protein CASSTEATGTTSEAFF.

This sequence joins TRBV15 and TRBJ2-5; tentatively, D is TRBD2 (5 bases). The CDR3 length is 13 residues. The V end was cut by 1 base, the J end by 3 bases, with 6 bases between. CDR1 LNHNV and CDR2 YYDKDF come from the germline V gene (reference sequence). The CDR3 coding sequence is TGTGCCACCAGCAGAGTCGGGGAAGAGACCCAGTACTTC. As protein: CATSRVGEETQYF.

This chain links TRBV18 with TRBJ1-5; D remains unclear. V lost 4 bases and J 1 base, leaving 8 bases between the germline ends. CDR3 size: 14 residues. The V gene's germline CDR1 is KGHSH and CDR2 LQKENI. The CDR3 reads CASSREFSNQPQHF. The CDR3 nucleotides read TGTGCCAGCTCACGGGAATTCAGCAATCAGCCCCAGCATTTT.

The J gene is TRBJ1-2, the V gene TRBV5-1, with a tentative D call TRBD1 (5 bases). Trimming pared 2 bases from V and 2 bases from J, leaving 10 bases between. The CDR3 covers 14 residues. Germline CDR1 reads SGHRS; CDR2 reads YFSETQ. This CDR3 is CASSFTGGNYGYTF. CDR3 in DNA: TGCGCCAGCAGCTTCACAGGTGGGAACTATGGCTACACCTTC.

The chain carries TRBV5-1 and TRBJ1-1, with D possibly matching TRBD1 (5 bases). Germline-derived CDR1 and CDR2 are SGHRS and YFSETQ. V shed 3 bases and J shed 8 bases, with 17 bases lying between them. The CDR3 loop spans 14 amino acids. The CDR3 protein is CASSSPGAAEEAFF. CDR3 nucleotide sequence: TGCGCCAGCAGCTCCCCTGGGGCCGCGGAAGAAGCTTTCTTT.

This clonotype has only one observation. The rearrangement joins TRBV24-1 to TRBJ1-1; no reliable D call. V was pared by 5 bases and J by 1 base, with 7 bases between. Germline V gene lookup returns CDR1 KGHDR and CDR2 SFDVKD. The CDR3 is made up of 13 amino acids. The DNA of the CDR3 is TGTGCCACCAGTGGGAGAGGGAACACTGAAGCTTTCTTT. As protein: CATSGRGNTEAFF.

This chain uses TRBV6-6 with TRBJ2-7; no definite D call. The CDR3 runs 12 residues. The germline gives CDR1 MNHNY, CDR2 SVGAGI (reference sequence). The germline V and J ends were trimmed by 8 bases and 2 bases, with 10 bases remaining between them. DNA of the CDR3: TGTGCCAGCGGAATAACCGCCTACGAGCAGTACTTC. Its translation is CASGITAYEQYF.

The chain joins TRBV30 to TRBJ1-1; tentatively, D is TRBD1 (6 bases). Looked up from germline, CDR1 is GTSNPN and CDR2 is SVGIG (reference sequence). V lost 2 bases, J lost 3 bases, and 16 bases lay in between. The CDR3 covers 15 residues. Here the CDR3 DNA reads TGTGCCTGGAGTTATCATGCAGGGGTAGACACTGAAGCTTTCTTT. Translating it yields CAWSYHAGVDTEAFF.

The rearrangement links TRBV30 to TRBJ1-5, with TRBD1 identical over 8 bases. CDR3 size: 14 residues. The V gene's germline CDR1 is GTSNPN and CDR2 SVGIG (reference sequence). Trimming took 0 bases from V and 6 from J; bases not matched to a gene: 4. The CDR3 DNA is TGTGCCTGGAGTGTACTTCAGGGGGCTCAGCCCCAGCATTTT. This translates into CAWSVLQGAQPQHF.

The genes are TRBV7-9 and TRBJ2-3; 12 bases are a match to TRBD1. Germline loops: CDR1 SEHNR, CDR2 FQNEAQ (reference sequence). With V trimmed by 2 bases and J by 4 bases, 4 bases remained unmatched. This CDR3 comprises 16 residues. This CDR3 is CASSLPGTGGSDTQYF. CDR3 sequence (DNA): TGTGCCAGCAGCTTACCCGGGACAGGGGGCTCAGATACGCAGTATTTT.

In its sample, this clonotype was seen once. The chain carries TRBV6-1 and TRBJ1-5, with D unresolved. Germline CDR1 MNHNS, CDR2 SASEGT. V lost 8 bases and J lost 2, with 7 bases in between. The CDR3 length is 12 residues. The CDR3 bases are TGTGCCAGCTGTATAGGCAATCAGCCCCAGCATTTT. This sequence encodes CASCIGNQPQHF.

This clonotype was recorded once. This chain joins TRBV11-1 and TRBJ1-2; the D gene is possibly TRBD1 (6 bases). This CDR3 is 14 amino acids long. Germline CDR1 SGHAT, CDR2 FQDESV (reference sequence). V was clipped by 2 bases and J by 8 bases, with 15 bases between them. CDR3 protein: CASSLYGGRGGYTF. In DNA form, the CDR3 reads TGTGCCAGCAGCTTATACGGGGGCCGTGGAGGCTACACCTTC.

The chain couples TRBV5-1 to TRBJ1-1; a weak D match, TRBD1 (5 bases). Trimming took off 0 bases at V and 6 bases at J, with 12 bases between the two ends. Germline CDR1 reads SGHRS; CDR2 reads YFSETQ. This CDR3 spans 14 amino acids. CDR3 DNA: TGCGCCAGCAGCTTGGCAGGGAATCCTCCTGAAGCTTTCTTT. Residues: CASSLAGNPPEAFF.